This T cell receptor (beta chain) was profiled in a study of T cells after yellow fever vaccination. Study outcomes and limitations: Most clones from primary vaccination resurfaced after the booster (approximately 97% CD4, over 85% CD8). Abundant clonotypes from the bulk population could contaminate FACS-sorted repertoires. CD4 and CD8 compartments shared a small share of clonotypes.

In regard to this clonotype: Its antigen is not identified.

The germline V and J ends were trimmed by 10 bases and 3 bases, with 22 bases remaining between them. Germline CDR1 reads SEHNR; CDR2 reads FQNEAQ (reference sequence). The CDR3 loop spans 16 amino acids. Template switching with 5'RACE generated the TCR cDNA and added a universal primer site and UMIs. TCRdb passed the 5' RACE reads through MiXCR, listing each CDR3 protein once. The repertoire holds approximately 150,000 distinct CDR3 sequences, with approximately 6.2% as singletons. The V and J genes are TRBV7-9 and TRBJ2-1; a weak D match, TRBD1 (7 bases). The source of this sequence is a man in his late teens or twenties who received the YFV17D yellow fever vaccine. This specimen consisted of CD4+ T cells sorted from PBMCs, obtained on the day of the first yellow fever vaccination. The CDR3 is CATPQEAGQSYNEQFF. The CDR3 DNA sequence: TGTGCCACCCCACAGGAGGCGGGACAGAGCTACAATGAGCAGTTCTTC. The full variable domain, in which reference TRBV7-9 and TRBJ2-1 provide the parts outside the CDR3, is DTGVSQNPRHKITKRGQNVTFRCDPISEHNRLYWYRQTLGQGPEFLTYFQNEAQLEKSRLLSDRFSAERPKGSFSTLEIQRTEQGDSAMYLCATPQEAGQSYNEQFFGPGTRLTVL.